This T cell receptor (beta chain) is from a study of T cell repertoires in cytomegalovirus infection. On the study more broadly: In public TCR beta signatures, there were indications of both CMV infection and matching HLA type.

The junction had 9 bases not matched to a gene; V was cut back by 2 bases and J by 2 bases. This CDR3 contains 16 residues. Study-wide results and caveats: The study identified carriers of CMV plus the relevant HLA from cumulative public TCR beta family frequency. HLA-C-restricted CMV-specific TCR beta clonotypes prevailed in the ex vivo response.

TCRdb re-derived calls from the reads in MiXCR, one entry per CDR3 protein. The data hold some 240,000 distinct CDR3 sequences, with around 15% observed a single time. As regards this clonotype: Its specificity is not known.

The receptor was derived from a human donor in good health (CMV status not recorded). Some clones in this sample may be carry-over from other donors' samples. Sequenced material: CD8+ T cells from PBMCs. This chain uses TRBV12-3 or TRBV12-4 with TRBJ2-7, with 7 bases identical to TRBD2. In DNA, the CDR3 is TGTGCCAGCAGTTTACCTTCAGGCGGGGGAACCTACGAGCAGTACTTC. Translating it yields CASSLPSGGGTYEQYF.